This TCR beta chain came from a study of tissue T cells after allogeneic stem cell transplantation. Overall study results and limits: Within patients, tissue anatomy strongly shaped TCR repertoire composition.

In germline, CDR1 is KGHPV, CDR2 FQNQEV (reference sequence). This CDR3 spans 13 amino acids. The V segment lost 2 bases and the J segment 2 bases; nucleotides outside the gene matches: 0. Regarding this clone: Its antigen remains unidentified. Genes and germline are mouse. The read falls 1 residue short of the CDR3 end, and the missing part is taken from the germline J gene.

Time point noted: mouse harvest day 14 after allogeneic transplant. Tail vein injection delivered 10^7 T-cell-depleted bone marrow cells and 10^6 splenic CD5+ T cells. This mouse GVHD model was MHC-mismatched B6 to BALB/c, profiled day 7 or 14. Only in-frame clones appear in the TCRdb table, and some are missing; sequencing was by immunoSEQ multiplex PCR. The sample contains about 9,000 clones, roughly a third of which appear only once. This rearrangement joins TRBV26 to TRBJ2-7, with 7 bases lining up with TRBD2. The sequence was obtained from a female BALB/c mouse given C57BL/6 T cells with graft-versus-host disease after an allogeneic hematopoietic cell transplant. Sequences were obtained from skin. This CDR3 reads CASSLGGAYEQYF. CDR3 DNA (partial): TGTGCCAGCAGTCTGGGGGGGGCCTATGAACAGTAC.